These 29 T cell receptor beta chains came from one sample sequenced in a study of CD8+CD57+ T cells in acquired aplastic anemia. Patients selected for sequencing had displayed CD8+CD57+ cell expansion by flow cytometry. Researchers used genomic DNA as the template to profile TCR beta VDJ and CDR3. Each CDR3 protein gets one entry after TCRdb re-called the reads with MiXCR. The sample records 150,000 or so distinct CDR3 sequences, approximately 52% being singletons. The specimen sequenced was sorted CD4+, CD8+, or CD8+CD57+ T cells (not recorded which) from PBMCs. The receptors were sampled from a human donor with aplastic anemia.

This clonotype was detected ten times or more. The genes are TRBV19 and TRBJ2-2; D is possibly TRBD2 (7 bases). The V end was cut by 7 bases, the J end by 0 bases, with 12 bases between. Germline values: CDR1 LNHDA, CDR2 SQIVND (reference sequence). The CDR3 is made up of 15 amino acids. CDR3 amino acids: CASNPRGPNTGELFF. CDR3 in DNA: TGTGCCAGTAATCCGCGGGGGCCGAACACCGGGGAGCTGTTTTTT.

This clonotype has a handful of counts. The chain employs TRBV15 and TRBJ2-7; the D gene is possibly TRBD2 (5 bases). This CDR3 has 13 residues. Deletions cut 5 bases from V and 7 bases from J, with 15 bases between. Per the germline V gene, CDR1 is LNHNV and CDR2 is YYDKDF (reference sequence). CDR3 nucleotide sequence: TGTGCCACCAGCCAGGACGAGGGTTGGGAGCAGTACTTC. This encodes CATSQDEGWEQYF.

The V and J genes are TRBV12-3 or TRBV12-4 and TRBJ1-1; no clear D gene. The CDR3 contains 10 residues. The V gene lost 7 bases and the J gene lost 6 bases, with 6 bases spanning the gap. Written as DNA, the CDR3 is TGTGCCAGCACGGTGGCTGAAGCTTTCTTT. The encoded protein is CASTVAEAFF.

This rearrangement joins TRBV7-2 to TRBJ1-2; D gene unclear. The CDR3 consists of 13 residues. Germline CDR1 and CDR2: SGHTA and FQGNSA. V lost 4 bases and J 1 base, leaving 7 bases between the germline ends. CDR3 region: CASSSMGNYGYTF. The DNA for the CDR3 is TGTGCCAGCAGCTCTATGGGTAACTATGGCTACACCTTC.

This chain connects TRBV2 to TRBJ2-1, with TRBD2 identical over 12 bases. Germline V gene lookup returns CDR1 SNHLY and CDR2 FYNNEI. This CDR3 is 14 amino acids long. The trim removed 8 bases at V and 8 bases at J, leaving 7 bases unmatched. CDR3 loop: CASLSLAGGDEQFF. The CDR3 DNA follows: TGTGCCAGCCTCAGTCTAGCGGGGGGGGATGAGCAGTTCTTC.

This clonotype has ten or more counts. The chain has TRBV7-2 and TRBJ2-1; no clear D. CDR3 size: 12 residues. Deletions cut 5 bases from V and 1 base from J, with 3 bases between. Germline V gene data show CDR1 as SGHTA and CDR2 as FQGNSA. The DNA for the CDR3 is TGTGCCAGCAGCAGGTCCTACAATGAGCAGTTCTTC. It yields the protein CASSRSYNEQFF.

This clonotype has ten or more counts. The chain couples TRBV5-5 to TRBJ2-7; TRBD2 matches at 7 bases. Germline assignment: CDR1 SGHKS and CDR2 YYEKEE (reference sequence). The CDR3 is 15 residues long. The ends lost 0 bases at V and 2 bases at J; junction bases unmatched: 5. The CDR3 is CASSLETSLTYEQYF. CDR3 DNA sequence: TGTGCCAGCAGCTTGGAGACTAGCCTTACCTACGAGCAGTACTTC.

This clonotype was counted at least ten times. The chain employs TRBV19 and TRBJ1-1, with 7 bases lining up with TRBD1. Losses at the gene ends were 4 bases for V and 10 bases for J; bases not matched to a gene: 12. This CDR3 has 14 residues. From germline, CDR1 is LNHDA and CDR2 SQIVND (reference sequence). The chain's CDR3 is CASSTLFDRDPAFF. Here the CDR3 DNA reads TGTGCCAGTAGTACCCTCTTCGACAGGGACCCAGCTTTCTTT. The whole variable domain, remainder taken from reference TRBV19 and TRBJ1-1, is DGGITQSPKYLFRKEGQNVTLSCEQNLNHDAMYWYRQDPGQGLRLIYYSQIVNDFQKGDIAEGYSVSREKKESFPLTVTSAQKNPTAFYLCASSTLFDRDPAFFGQGTRLTVV.

The DNA of the CDR3 is TGCAGCGTCACGACTCTCAATGAAGCTTTCTTT. Translated: CSVTTLNEAFF. The chain is built from TRBV29-1 and TRBJ1-1; D call uncertain. The CDR3 spans 11 residues. V was trimmed by 6 bases and J by 7 bases, leaving 12 bases between them. Germline CDR1 SQVTM, CDR2 ANQGSEA.

The table lists this clonotype with a count of one. The CDR3: CSAKLAGIHEQYF. The CDR3 DNA reads as TGCAGTGCTAAACTAGCGGGAATCCACGAGCAGTACTTC. The chain has TRBV20-1 and TRBJ2-7, with 10 positions matching TRBD2. V shed 4 bases, J shed 5 bases, and the junction held 5 bases outside the gene matches. Germline V gene data show CDR1 as DFQATT and CDR2 as SNEGSKA (reference sequence). The CDR3 covers 13 residues.

This clonotype was recorded at least ten times. V is TRBV10-3 and J is TRBJ2-7, with D maybe TRBD2 (6 bases). The V gene's germline CDR1 is ENHRY and CDR2 SYGVKD. CDR3 length: 13 amino acids. V lost 6 bases and J 0 bases, leaving 9 bases between the germline ends. CDR3 DNA sequence: TGTGCCATCAGCGGGGGTAGCTCCTACGAGCAGTACTTC. Its translation is CAISGGSSYEQYF.

The genes are TRBV7-7 and TRBJ2-7; D ambiguous. The CDR3 spans 8 residues. Per germline, CDR1 SSHAT and CDR2 FNYEAQ (reference sequence). V lost 5 bases, J lost 12 bases, and 5 bases lay in between. The CDR3 DNA is TGTGCCAGCAGCCCCCGGTACGTC. The encoded protein is CASSPRYV.

The CDR3 nucleotides read TGTGCCAGCAGCCTATTCTTCTCAAATCACAATGAGCAGTTCTTC. Its translation: CASSLFFSNHNEQFF. The chain carries TRBV7-8 and TRBJ2-1, with D hard to call. V was clipped by 5 bases and J by 5 bases, with 16 bases between them. Germline lookup yields CDR1 SGHVS and CDR2 FQNEAQ. The CDR3 spans 15 residues.

This clonotype was seen ten or more times. The chain recombines TRBV6-4 with TRBJ2-1; 10 bases agree with TRBD2. V lost 4 bases, J lost 6 bases, and 6 bases stayed unmatched. Germline V lookup: CDR1 MRHNA, CDR2 SNTAGT. The CDR3 spans 15 residues. Written as DNA, the CDR3 is TGTGCCAGCAGTGGGTCAGCGGGGGGGCCCAATGAGCAGTTCTTC. Residues: CASSGSAGGPNEQFF.

This clonotype was detected a few times. With a much larger clone just one base away, this may be a read error. The CDR3 reads CASSIRGDPTEAFF. DNA of the CDR3: TGTGCCAGTAGTATAAGGGGGGATCCCACTGAAGCTTTCTTT. The chain carries TRBV19 and TRBJ1-1; TRBD1 is a possible D gene (6 bases). Germline CDR1 reads LNHDA; CDR2 reads SQIVND (reference sequence). The CDR3 has 14 residues. The V and J ends lost 2 bases and 4 bases respectively, with 11 bases between them. The full variable domain, completed using reference TRBV19 and TRBJ1-1, is DGGITQSPKYLFRKEGQNVTLSCEQNLNHDAMYWYRQDPGQGLRLIYYSQIVNDFQKGDIAEGYSVSREKKESFPLTVTSAQKNPTAFYLCASSIRGDPTEAFFGQGTRLTVV.

This clonotype was observed a handful of times. This sequence joins TRBV2 and TRBJ1-2; D not resolved. The CDR3 is made up of 11 amino acids. V lost 6 bases and J 7 bases, leaving 9 bases between the germline ends. Germline CDR1 and CDR2: SNHLY and FYNNEI. CDR3 region: CASSAEAGYTF. The CDR3 bases are TGTGCCAGCAGCGCTGAGGCTGGCTACACCTTC. Combining the CDR3 with reference TRBV2 and TRBJ1-2 gives the whole variable domain EPEVTQTPSHQVTQMGQEVILRCVPISNHLYFYWYRQILGQKVEFLVSFYNNEISEKSEIFDDQFSVERPDGSNFTLKIRSTKLEDSAMYFCASSAEAGYTFGSGTRLTVV.

This clonotype was counted between two and nine times. The rearrangement uses TRBV2 and TRBJ1-1; 7 positions match TRBD1. Germline assignment: CDR1 SNHLY and CDR2 FYNNEI. This CDR3 comprises 13 residues. The J segment lost 1 base and the V segment lost 5 bases, leaving 1 base of the junction unmatched. This chain's CDR3 is CASSQGENTEAFF. For the CDR3, the DNA is TGTGCCAGCAGTCAGGGGGAGAACACTGAAGCTTTCTTT. The full variable domain, completed using reference TRBV2 and TRBJ1-1, is EPEVTQTPSHQVTQMGQEVILRCVPISNHLYFYWYRQILGQKVEFLVSFYNNEISEKSEIFDDQFSVERPDGSNFTLKIRSTKLEDSAMYFCASSQGENTEAFFGQGTRLTVV.

The rearrangement uses TRBV29-1 and TRBJ1-1; D is unresolved. The CDR3 has 12 amino acids. The ends were cut back, 1 base at V and 3 bases at J, with 6 bases in the middle. CDR1 is SQVTM, CDR2 ANQGSEA, per germline. The CDR3 sequence is CSVEVQDTEAFF. The CDR3 DNA reads TGCAGCGTTGAAGTACAAGACACTGAAGCTTTCTTT. The full variable domain, in which reference TRBV29-1 and TRBJ1-1 provide the parts outside the CDR3, is SAVISQKPSRDICQRGTSLTIQCQVDSQVTMMFWYRQQPGQSLTLIATANQGSEATYESGFVIDKFPISRPNLTFSTLTVSNMSPEDSSIYLCSVEVQDTEAFFGQGTRLTVV.

This clonotype was counted a single time. This may be a read error: a much more frequent sequence differs by one nucleotide. The chain joins TRBV11-1 to TRBJ1-1; tentatively, D is TRBD1 (6 bases). CDR1 is SGHAT and CDR2 is FQDESV in the germline V gene (reference sequence). The CDR3 runs 14 residues. The CDR3, as DNA: TGTGCCAGCAGCCCCCGGGGGGCGGACACTGATGCTTTCTTT. Its translation is CASSPRGADTDAFF.

This clonotype was detected ten times or more. V gene TRBV4-2 combines with J gene TRBJ1-1; 9 bases are a match to TRBD1. V trimming: 7 bases; J trimming: 4 bases; junction bases outside the gene matches: 4. This CDR3 has 13 amino acids. The V gene's germline CDR1 is LGHNA and CDR2 YNFKEQ. The CDR3 DNA reads TGTGCCAGCACCCAGACAGGGGGCACTGAAGCTTTCTTT. Translated: CASTQTGGTEAFF.

This chain uses TRBV15 with TRBJ2-5; TRBD1 aligns across 10 bases. With 3 bases clipped from V and 3 bases from J, the junction kept 1 base outside the gene matches. The germline gives CDR1 LNHNV, CDR2 YYDKDF (reference sequence). The CDR3 has 14 residues. The DNA of the CDR3 is TGTGCCACCAGCAGGGACAGGGGGAAAGAGACCCAGTACTTC. Protein sequence: CATSRDRGKETQYF.

In this sample, this clonotype turned up many times. This CDR3 reads CASSYSTVPGGPNSPLHF. DNA of the CDR3: TGTGCCAGCAGTTACTCGACGGTTCCCGGGGGGCCTAATTCACCCCTCCACTTT. The rearrangement uses TRBV6-2 or TRBV6-3 and TRBJ1-6; D perhaps matches TRBD1 (6 bases). Germline V CDR1 and CDR2: MNHEY, SVGEGT. The length of the CDR3 is 18 residues. With 0 bases removed from V and 6 bases from J, the gap between germline ends came to 18 bases.

Ten or more counts support this clonotype. The V call is TRBV9, the J call TRBJ1-1; D perhaps matches TRBD1 (6 bases). Trimming pared 4 bases from V and 1 base from J, leaving 17 bases between. The CDR3 has 16 residues. Germline V lookup: CDR1 SGDLS, CDR2 YYNGEE. The CDR3 sequence is CASSPRTGQPNTEAFF. The CDR3 DNA sequence: TGTGCCAGCAGCCCGAGAACGGGACAACCGAACACTGAAGCTTTCTTT.

The sample holds one count of this clonotype. The gene calls are TRBV24-1 and TRBJ2-2; no firm D call. Germline CDR1 is KGHDR and CDR2 is SFDVKD. The V gene lost 2 bases and the J gene lost 1 base, with 1 base spanning the gap. CDR3 length equals 13 residues. Here the CDR3 DNA reads TGTGCCACCAGTGATTGGAACACCGGGGAGCTGTTTTTT. Residues: CATSDWNTGELFF.

This chain links TRBV25-1 with TRBJ2-7; TRBD2 aligns across 7 bases. The J segment lost 2 bases and the V segment lost 8 bases, leaving 9 bases of the junction unmatched. Germline CDR1 and CDR2: MGHDK and SYGVNS. This CDR3 has 14 residues. The CDR3 nucleotides read TGTGCCAGCGGCCACGGGGGGATACCCTACGAGCAGTACTTC. It codes for CASGHGGIPYEQYF.

A remark on this clonotype: Given a much more abundant clone one base away, this may be a read error. The chain links TRBV7-3 to TRBJ2-7, with 13 positions matching TRBD2. The CDR3 has 15 residues. Germline CDR1 reads SGHTA; CDR2 reads FQGTGA. V shed 5 bases, J shed 4 bases, and the junction held 5 bases outside the gene matches. CDR3 coding DNA: TGTGCCAGCAGCCCACAGACTAGCGGGAGGTACGAGCAGTACTTC. Amino acid sequence: CASSPQTSGRYEQYF.

The gene calls are TRBV19 and TRBJ1-2; D is ambiguous. CDR1 is LNHDA and CDR2 is SQIVND in the germline V gene (reference sequence). The germline V and J ends were trimmed by 5 bases and 2 bases, with 12 bases remaining between them. The CDR3 consists of 14 residues. The DNA for the CDR3 is TGTGCCAGTAGTCCAATCGACGGGAACTATGGCTACACCTTC. Amino acid sequence: CASSPIDGNYGYTF. Filled out from reference TRBV19 and TRBJ1-2, the complete variable domain reads DGGITQSPKYLFRKEGQNVTLSCEQNLNHDAMYWYRQDPGQGLRLIYYSQIVNDFQKGDIAEGYSVSREKKESFPLTVTSAQKNPTAFYLCASSPIDGNYGYTFGSGTRLTVV.

This chain joins TRBV2 and TRBJ2-1, with D possibly matching TRBD2 (6 bases). Trimming removed 11 bases from V and 7 bases from J, with 21 bases in between. CDR1 is SNHLY and CDR2 is FYNNEI in the germline V gene. The CDR3 sequence is 14 residues long. In DNA form, the CDR3 reads TGTGCCCGTGTTTGGGGCGGGGCCATTAATGAGCAGTTCTTC. Protein: CARVWGGAINEQFF.

This clonotype showed up just once. The chain's CDR3 is CASSPEYSSTGDGTDTQYF. The CDR3 nucleotides are TGTGCCAGCTCACCTGAATACAGCTCAACAGGGGATGGCACAGATACGCAGTATTTT. The chain has TRBV18 and TRBJ2-3; TRBD1 aligns across 7 bases. In germline, CDR1 is KGHSH, CDR2 LQKENI. The CDR3 sequence is 19 residues long. V shed 3 bases and J 1 base; nucleotides not matched to a gene: 16.